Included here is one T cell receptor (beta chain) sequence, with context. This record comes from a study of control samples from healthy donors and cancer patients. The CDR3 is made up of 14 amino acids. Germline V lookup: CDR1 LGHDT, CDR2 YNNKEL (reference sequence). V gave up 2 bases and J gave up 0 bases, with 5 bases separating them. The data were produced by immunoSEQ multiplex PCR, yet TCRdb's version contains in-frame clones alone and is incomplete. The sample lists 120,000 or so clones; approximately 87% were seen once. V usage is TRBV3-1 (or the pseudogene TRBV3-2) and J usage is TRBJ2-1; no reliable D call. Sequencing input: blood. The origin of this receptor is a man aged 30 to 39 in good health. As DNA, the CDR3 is TGTGCCAGCAGCCAACGGAGCTCCTACAATGAGCAGTTCTTC. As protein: CASSQRSSYNEQFF.